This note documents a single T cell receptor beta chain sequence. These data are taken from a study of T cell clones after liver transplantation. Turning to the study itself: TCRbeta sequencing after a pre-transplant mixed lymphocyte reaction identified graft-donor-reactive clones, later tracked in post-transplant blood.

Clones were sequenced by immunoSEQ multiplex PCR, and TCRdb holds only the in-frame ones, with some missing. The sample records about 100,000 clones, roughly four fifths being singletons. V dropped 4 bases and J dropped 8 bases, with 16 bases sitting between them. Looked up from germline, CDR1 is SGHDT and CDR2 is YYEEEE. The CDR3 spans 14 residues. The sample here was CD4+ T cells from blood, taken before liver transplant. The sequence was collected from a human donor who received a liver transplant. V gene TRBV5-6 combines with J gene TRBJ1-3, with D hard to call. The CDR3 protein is CASSIGLQSHTIYF. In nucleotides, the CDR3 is TGTGCCAGCAGCATCGGGCTCCAAAGCCACACCATATATTTT.